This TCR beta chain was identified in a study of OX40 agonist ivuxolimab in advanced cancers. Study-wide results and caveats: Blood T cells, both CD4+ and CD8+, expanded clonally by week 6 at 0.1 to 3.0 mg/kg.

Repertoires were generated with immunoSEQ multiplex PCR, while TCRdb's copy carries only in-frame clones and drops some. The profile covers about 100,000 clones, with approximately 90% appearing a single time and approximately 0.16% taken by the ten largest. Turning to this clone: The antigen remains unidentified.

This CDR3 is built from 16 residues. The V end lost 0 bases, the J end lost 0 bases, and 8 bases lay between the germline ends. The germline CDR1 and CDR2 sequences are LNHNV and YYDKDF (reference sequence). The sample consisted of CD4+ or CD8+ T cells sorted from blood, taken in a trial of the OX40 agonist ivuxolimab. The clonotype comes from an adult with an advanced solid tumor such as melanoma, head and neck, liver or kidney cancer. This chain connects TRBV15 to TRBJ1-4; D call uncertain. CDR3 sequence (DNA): TGTGCCACCAGCAGAGATGCCTCCCCAACTAATGAAAAACTGTTTTTT. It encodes CATSRDASPTNEKLFF.